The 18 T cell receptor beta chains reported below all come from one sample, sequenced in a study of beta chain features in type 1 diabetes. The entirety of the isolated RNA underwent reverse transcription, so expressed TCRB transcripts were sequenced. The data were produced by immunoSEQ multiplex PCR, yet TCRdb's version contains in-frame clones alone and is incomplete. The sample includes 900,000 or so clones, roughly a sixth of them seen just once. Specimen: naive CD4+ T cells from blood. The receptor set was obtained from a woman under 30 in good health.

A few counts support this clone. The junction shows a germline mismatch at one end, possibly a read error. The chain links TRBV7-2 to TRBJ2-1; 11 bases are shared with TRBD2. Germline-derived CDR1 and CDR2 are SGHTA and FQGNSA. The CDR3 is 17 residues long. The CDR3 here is CASSLATSGIPTNEQFF. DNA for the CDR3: TGTGCCAGCAGTTTAGCGACTAGCGGGATACCAACCAATGAGCAGTTCTTC.

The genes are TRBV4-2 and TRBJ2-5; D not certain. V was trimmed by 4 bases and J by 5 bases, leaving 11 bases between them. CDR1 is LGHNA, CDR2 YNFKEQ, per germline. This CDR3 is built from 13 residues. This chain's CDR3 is CASSPGTVETQYF. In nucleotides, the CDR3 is TGTGCCAGCAGCCCCGGAACCGTCGAGACCCAGTACTTC.

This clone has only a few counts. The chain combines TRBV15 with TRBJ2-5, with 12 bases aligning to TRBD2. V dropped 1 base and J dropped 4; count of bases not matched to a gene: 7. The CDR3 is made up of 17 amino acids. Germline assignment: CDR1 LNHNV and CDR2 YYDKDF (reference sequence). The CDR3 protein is CATSRGKTSGRSETQYF. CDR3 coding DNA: TGTGCCACCAGCAGAGGGAAGACTAGCGGGAGATCAGAGACCCAGTACTTC.

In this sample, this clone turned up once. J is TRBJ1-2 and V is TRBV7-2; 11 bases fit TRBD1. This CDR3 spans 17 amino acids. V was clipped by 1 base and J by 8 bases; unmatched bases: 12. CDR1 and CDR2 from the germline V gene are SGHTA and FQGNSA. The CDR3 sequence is CASSLGGTGGVLRGYTF. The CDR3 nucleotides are TGTGCCAGCAGCTTAGGTGGGACAGGGGGTGTCCTTAGGGGCTACACCTTC.

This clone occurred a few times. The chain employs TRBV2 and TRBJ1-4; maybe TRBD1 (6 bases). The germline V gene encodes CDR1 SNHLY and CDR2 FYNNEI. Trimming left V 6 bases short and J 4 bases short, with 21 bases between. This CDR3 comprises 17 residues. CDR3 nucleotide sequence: TGTGCCAGCAGCGCGATACCACCGGGACAACATAATGAAAAACTGTTTTTT. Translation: CASSAIPPGQHNEKLFF.

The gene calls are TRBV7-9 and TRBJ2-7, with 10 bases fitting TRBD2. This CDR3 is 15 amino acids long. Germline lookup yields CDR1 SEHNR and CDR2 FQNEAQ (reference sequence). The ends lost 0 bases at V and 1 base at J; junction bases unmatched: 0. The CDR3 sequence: CASSLAGLASYEQYF. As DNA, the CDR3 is TGTGCCAGCAGCTTAGCGGGACTAGCGTCCTACGAGCAGTACTTC.

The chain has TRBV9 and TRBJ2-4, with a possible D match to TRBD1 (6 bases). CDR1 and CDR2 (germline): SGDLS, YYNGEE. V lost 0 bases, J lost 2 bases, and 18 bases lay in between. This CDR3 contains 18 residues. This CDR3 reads CASSVEKQGLVPKNIQYF. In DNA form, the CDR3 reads TGTGCCAGCAGCGTAGAAAAGCAGGGGTTGGTACCCAAAAACATTCAGTACTTC.

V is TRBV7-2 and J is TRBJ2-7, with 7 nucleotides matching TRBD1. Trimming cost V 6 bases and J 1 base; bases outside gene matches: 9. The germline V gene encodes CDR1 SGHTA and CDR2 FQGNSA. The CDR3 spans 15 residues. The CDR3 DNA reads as TGTGCCAGCAGTAGGGACAGCCAGGTGTCCTACGAGCAGTACTTC. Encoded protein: CASSRDSQVSYEQYF.

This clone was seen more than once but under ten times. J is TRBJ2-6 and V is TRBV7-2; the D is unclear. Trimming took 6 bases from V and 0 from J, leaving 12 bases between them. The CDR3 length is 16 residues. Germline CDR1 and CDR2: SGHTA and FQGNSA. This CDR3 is CASRGPTSSGANVLTF. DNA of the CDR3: TGTGCCAGCAGGGGCCCTACAAGCTCTGGGGCCAACGTCCTGACTTTC.

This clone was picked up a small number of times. CDR3 nucleotides: TGTGCCAGCAGACAGGGATCGGGCTATGGCTACACCTTC. It codes for CASRQGSGYGYTF. The V gene is TRBV25-1, the J gene TRBJ1-2; TRBD1 might be the D (6 bases). The CDR3 sequence is 13 residues long. Germline V gene data show CDR1 as MGHDK and CDR2 as SYGVNS. With 6 bases removed from V and 4 bases from J, the gap between germline ends came to 12 bases.

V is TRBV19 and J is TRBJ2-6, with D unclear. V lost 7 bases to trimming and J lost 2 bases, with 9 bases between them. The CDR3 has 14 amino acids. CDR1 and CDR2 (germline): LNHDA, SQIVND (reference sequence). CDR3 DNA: TGTGCCAGTACTCAAACGGCTGGGGCCAACGTCCTGACTTTC. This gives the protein CASTQTAGANVLTF.

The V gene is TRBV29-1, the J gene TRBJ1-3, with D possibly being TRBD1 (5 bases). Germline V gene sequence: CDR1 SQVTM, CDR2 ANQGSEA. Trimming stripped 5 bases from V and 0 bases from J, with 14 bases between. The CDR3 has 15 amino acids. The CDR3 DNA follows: TGCAGCGTTAAACAGGCGGACTTCTCTGGAAACACCATATATTTT. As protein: CSVKQADFSGNTIYF.

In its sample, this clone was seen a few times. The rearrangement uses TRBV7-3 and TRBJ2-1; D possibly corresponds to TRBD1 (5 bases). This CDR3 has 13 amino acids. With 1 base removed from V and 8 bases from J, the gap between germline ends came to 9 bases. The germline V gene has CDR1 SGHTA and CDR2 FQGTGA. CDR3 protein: CASSLSRVDEQFF. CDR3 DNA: TGTGCCAGCAGCTTAAGCAGGGTGGATGAGCAGTTCTTC.

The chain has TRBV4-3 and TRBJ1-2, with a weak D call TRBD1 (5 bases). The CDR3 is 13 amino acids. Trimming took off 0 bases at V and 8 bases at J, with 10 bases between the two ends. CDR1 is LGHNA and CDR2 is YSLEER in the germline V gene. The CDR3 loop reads CASSQEPGSGYTF. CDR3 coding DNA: TGCGCCAGCAGCCAAGAGCCAGGGAGCGGCTACACCTTC.

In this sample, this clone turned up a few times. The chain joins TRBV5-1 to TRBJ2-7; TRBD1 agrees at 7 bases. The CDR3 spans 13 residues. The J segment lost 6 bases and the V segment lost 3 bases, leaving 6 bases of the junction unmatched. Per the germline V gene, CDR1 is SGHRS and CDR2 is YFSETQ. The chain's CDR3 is CASSSDRYGEQYF. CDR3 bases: TGCGCCAGCAGCTCGGACAGGTACGGCGAGCAGTACTTC.

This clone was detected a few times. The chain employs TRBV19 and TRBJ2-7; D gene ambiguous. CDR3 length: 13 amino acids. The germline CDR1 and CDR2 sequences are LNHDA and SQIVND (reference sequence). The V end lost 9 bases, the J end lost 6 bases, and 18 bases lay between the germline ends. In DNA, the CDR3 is TGTGCCAGCCATGGGCAGGATGGGCTCGAGCAGTACTTC. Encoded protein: CASHGQDGLEQYF. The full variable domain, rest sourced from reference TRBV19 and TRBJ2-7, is DGGITQSPKYLFRKEGQNVTLSCEQNLNHDAMYWYRQDPGQGLRLIYYSQIVNDFQKGDIAEGYSVSREKKESFPLTVTSAQKNPTAFYLCASHGQDGLEQYFGPGTRLTVT.

As DNA, the CDR3 is TGTGCCACCAGCAGAGTGATACAGGGGAGGGATGAAGCTTTCTTT. This codes for CATSRVIQGRDEAFF. The chain recombines TRBV15 with TRBJ1-1, with 7 bases aligning to TRBD1. The germline gives CDR1 LNHNV, CDR2 YYDKDF (reference sequence). V trimming: 1 base; J trimming: 7 bases; junction bases outside the gene matches: 9. The CDR3 has 15 residues. Drawing the rest from reference TRBV15 and TRBJ1-1, the complete variable domain is DAMVIQNPRYQVTQFGKPVTLSCSQTLNHNVMYWYQQKSSQAPKLLFHYYDKDFNNEADTPDNFQSRRPNTSFCFLDIRSPGLGDTAMYLCATSRVIQGRDEAFFGQGTRLTVV.

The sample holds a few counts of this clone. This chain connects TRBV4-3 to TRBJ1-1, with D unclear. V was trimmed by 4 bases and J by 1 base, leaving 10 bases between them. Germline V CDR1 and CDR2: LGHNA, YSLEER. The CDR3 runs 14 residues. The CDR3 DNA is TGCGCCAGCAGCCTCGGGATATGGAACACTGAAGCTTTCTTT. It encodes CASSLGIWNTEAFF.